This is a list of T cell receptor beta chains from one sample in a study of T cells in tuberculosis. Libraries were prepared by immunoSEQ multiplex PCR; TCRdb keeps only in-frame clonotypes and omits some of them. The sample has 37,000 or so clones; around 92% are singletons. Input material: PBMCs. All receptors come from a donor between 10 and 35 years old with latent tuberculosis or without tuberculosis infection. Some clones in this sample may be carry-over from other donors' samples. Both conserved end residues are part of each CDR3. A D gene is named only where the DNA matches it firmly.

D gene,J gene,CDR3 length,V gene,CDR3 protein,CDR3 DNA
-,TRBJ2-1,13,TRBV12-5,CASGLDRYNEQFF,TGTGCTAGTGGTTTGGATCGTTACAATGAGCAGTTCTTC
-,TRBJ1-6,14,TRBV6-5,CASSSGQNNSPLHF,TGTGCCAGCAGCTCCGGACAGAATAATTCACCCCTCCACTTT
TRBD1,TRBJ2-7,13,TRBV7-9,CASTGDRGYEQYF,TGTGCCAGCACCGGAGACAGGGGTTACGAGCAGTACTTC
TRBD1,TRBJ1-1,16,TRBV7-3,CASSLNTGALSSEAFF,TGTGCCAGCAGCTTAAATACAGGGGCCCTAAGTAGTGAAGCTTTCTTT
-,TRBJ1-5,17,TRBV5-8,CASSPGLEGRGNQPQHF,TGTGCCAGCAGCCCCGGTCTGGAAGGGCGCGGGAATCAGCCCCAGCATTTT
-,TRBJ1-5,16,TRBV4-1,CASSQGQYNSNQPQHF,TGCGCCAGCAGCCAAGGACAGTATAATAGCAATCAGCCCCAGCATTTT
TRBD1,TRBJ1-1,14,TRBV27,CASSTDRSNTEAFF,TGTGCCAGCAGTACGGACAGGTCGAACACTGAAGCTTTCTTT
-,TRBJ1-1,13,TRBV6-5,CASSYSRETEAFF,TGTGCCAGCAGTTACTCAAGGGAGACTGAAGCTTTCTTT
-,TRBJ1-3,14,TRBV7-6,CASSSRLSGNTIYF,TGTGCCAGCAGCTCGCGGTTGTCTGGAAACACCATATATTTT
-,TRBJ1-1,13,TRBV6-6,CASSTLRGTEAFF,TGTGCCAGCAGTACGCTACGGGGAACTGAAGCTTTCTTT
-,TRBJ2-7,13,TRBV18,CASSPDSLGEQYF,TGTGCCAGCTCACCGGACTCGTTAGGCGAGCAGTACTTC
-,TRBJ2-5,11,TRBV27,CASSSGETQYF,TGTGCCAGCAGTTCGGGGGAGACCCAGTACTTC
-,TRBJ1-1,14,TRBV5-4,CASSLTVLNTEAFF,TGTGCCAGCAGCTTGACAGTTCTGAACACTGAAGCTTTCTTT
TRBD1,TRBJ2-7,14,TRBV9,CASARTGYLGEQYF,TGTGCCAGCGCTAGGACAGGGTATCTGGGCGAGCAGTACTTC
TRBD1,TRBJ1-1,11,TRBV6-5,CASSRDREAFF,TGTGCCAGCAGCCGGGACAGAGAAGCTTTCTTT
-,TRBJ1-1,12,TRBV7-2,CASTRPGTEAFF,TGTGCCAGCACCCGTCCGGGCACTGAAGCTTTCTTT
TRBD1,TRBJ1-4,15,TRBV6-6,CASNFGGQLNEKLFF,TGTGCCAGCAACTTTGGGGGACAGCTAAATGAAAAACTGTTTTTT
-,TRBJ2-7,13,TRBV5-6,CASSLGQVYEQYF,TGTGCCAGCAGCTTGGGGCAGGTGTACGAGCAGTACTTC
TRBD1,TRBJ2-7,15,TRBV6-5,CASSYSRTGNYEQYF,TGTGCCAGCAGTTATTCCCGGACAGGCAACTACGAGCAGTACTTC
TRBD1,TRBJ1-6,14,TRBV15,CATRDRENNSPLHF,TGTGCCACCCGGGACAGGGAGAATAATTCACCCCTCCACTTT